This T cell receptor (beta chain) came from a study of T-cell memory formation after mild COVID-19. Turning to the study itself: The two donors had largely donor-specific TCR clusters. Regarding the study as a whole: Certain responding clones were present in pre-infection memory, suggesting participation of cross-reactive memory.

TCRdb re-called the 5' RACE reads through MiXCR, storing one row per CDR3 protein. This table has fewer than 150,000 distinct CDR3 sequences, approximately 5.9% appearing once. Germline V gene data show CDR1 as LGHDT and CDR2 as YNNKEL (reference sequence). The CDR3 is 14 residues long. V was pared by 1 base and J by 4 bases, with 10 bases between. This clonotype was recorded a few times. What it binds is not known. The genes are TRBV3-1 and TRBJ1-2, with D possibly matching TRBD1 (5 bases). Material: PBMCs or a T cell subset sorted from them (not recorded which). The TCR comes from an adult woman who had mild COVID-19 (a few samples of this study predate the infection). Cell type and time point are not known. The chain's CDR3 is CASSQGSGTYGYTF. For the CDR3, the DNA is TGTGCCAGCAGCCAAGGATCTGGGACCTATGGCTACACCTTC.